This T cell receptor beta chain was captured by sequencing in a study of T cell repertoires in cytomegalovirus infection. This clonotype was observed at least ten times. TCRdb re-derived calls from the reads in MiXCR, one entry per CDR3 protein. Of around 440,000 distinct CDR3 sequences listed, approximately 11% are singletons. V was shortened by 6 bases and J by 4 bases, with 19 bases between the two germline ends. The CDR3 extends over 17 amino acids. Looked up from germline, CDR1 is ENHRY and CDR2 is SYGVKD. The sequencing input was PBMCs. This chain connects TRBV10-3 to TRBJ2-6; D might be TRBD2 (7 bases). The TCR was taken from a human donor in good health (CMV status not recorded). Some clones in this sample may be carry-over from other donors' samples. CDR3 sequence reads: CAISDRVGGRGANVLTF. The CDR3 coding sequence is TGTGCCATCAGCGACCGTGTGGGGGGGCGGGGGGCCAACGTCCTGACTTTC.